This T cell receptor (beta chain) was identified during a study of CD8+ T cells in alopecia areata. Extracted from the samples, RNA was reverse transcribed into cDNA to serve as the sequencing template. Sequenced by immunoSEQ multiplex PCR; TCRdb stores in-frame clones only, minus some. The sample gives 140,000 to 150,000 clones, more than 40% of which show up once; less than 8% is in the top ten. Collection of lesional scalp punch biopsies and peripheral blood was performed in alopecia areata patients. The sample consisted of CD4+ T cells sorted from blood. The origin of this receptor is a human donor with alopecia areata.

CDR3 bases: TGTGCCAGCAGTTTCCGTCCCGGGACTAGCGGGAGTGGGCTCAATGAGCAGTTCTTC. This codes for CASSFRPGTSGSGLNEQFF. This chain uses TRBV28 with TRBJ2-1, with 14 bases identical to TRBD2. V lost 3 bases to trimming and J lost 6 bases; unmatched junction nucleotides: 13. CDR1 is MDHEN, CDR2 SYDVKM, per germline. This CDR3 comprises 19 residues. Drawing the rest from reference TRBV28 and TRBJ2-1, the complete variable domain is DVKVTQSSRYLVKRTGEKVFLECVQDMDHENMFWYRQDPGLGLRLIYFSYDVKMKEKGDIPEGYSVSREKKERFSLILESASTNQTSMYLCASSFRPGTSGSGLNEQFFGPGTRLTVL.